These T cell receptor beta chains were read from a single sample in a study of blood T cell repertoires in COVID-19. The repertoire was sequenced with immunoSEQ multiplex PCR; TCRdb's copy has only in-frame clones and lacks some. The sample includes 50,000 to 65,000 clones, around four fifths seen only once; the top ten take roughly 6.7%. The sequenced material came from peripheral blood. The receptors derive from a human donor in a cohort sampled during active COVID-19. CDR3s include the opening cysteine and the closing phenylalanine or tryptophan. D genes are given only for firm matches. Only part of the rows carry a size: once, few, many, or a class if the clone is expanded.

size	D	V	J	DNA	CDR3
NA	NA	TRBV6-7	TRBJ2-7	TGTGCCAGCAGTCCCGTGCCGAGCTCCGGCGAGCAGTACTTC	CASSPVPSSGEQYF
NA	NA	TRBV5-4	TRBJ1-1	TGTGCCAGCAGCTTACAGGACACTGAAGCTTTCTTT	CASSLQDTEAFF
NA	NA	TRBV11-2	TRBJ2-5	TGTGCCAGCAGCTTAGGAGGGGGACTACAAGAGACCCAGTACTTC	CASSLGGGLQETQYF
NA	NA	TRBV6-1	TRBJ2-2	TGTGCCAGCAGTGACGACAAATATCCCGCGAACACCGGGGAGCTGTTTTTT	CASSDDKYPANTGELFF
NA	NA	TRBV5-4	TRBJ2-7	TGTGCCAGCAGCTTAGGGGCAGGGGCCCCCCTGCGGGAGCAGTACTTC	CASSLGAGAPLREQYF
NA	NA	TRBV5-1	TRBJ2-1	TGCGCCAGCAGCTTACCACAGGGAAATCACAATGAGCAGTTCTTC	CASSLPQGNHNEQFF
NA	TRBD2	TRBV11-2	TRBJ2-1	TGTGCCAGCAGCTCACGACTAGCGGGGGGGTACAATGAGCAGTTCTTC	CASSSRLAGGYNEQFF
NA	NA	TRBV4-2	TRBJ1-6	TGTGCCAGCAGCCAAGGGGAGAATTCACCCCTCCACTTT	CASSQGENSPLHF
few	TRBD1	TRBV7-9	TRBJ1-2	TGTGCCAGCAGACCCGGACAGGGCTATGGCTACACCTTC	CASRPGQGYGYTF
NA	NA	TRBV6-5	TRBJ1-2	TGTGCCAGCAGTTACTCACGCACCCAAGTCGGCTATGGCTACACCTTC	CASSYSRTQVGYGYTF
NA	TRBD2	TRBV5-1	TRBJ2-1	TGCGCCAGCAGCTTCCTAGCGGGCCCGGCCTACAATGAGCAGTTCTTC	CASSFLAGPAYNEQFF
NA	TRBD2	TRBV10-3	TRBJ2-1	TGTGCCATCAGTGACAGCGGGGGGGCTTTTGAGCAGTTCTTC	CAISDSGGAFEQFF
NA	TRBD2	TRBV6-5	TRBJ2-1	TGTGCCAGCAGGCGGGGACTAGCGTGGACGAATGAGCAGTTCTTC	CASRRGLAWTNEQFF
NA	TRBD1	TRBV11-3	TRBJ2-6	TGTGCCAGCAGCGCACAACCGGGACAGGCCCTGACTTTC	CASSAQPGQALTF
NA	NA	TRBV6-6	TRBJ1-6	TGTGCCAGCAGATCTGACGGCGGGGGTTCACCCCTCCACTTT	CASRSDGGGSPLHF
NA	NA	TRBV25-1	TRBJ2-5	TGTGCCAGCAGTGCTTTTCAAGAGACCCAGTACTTC	CASSAFQETQYF
NA	NA	TRBV21-1	TRBJ1-3	TGTGCCAGCAGCCCGGGAAGTCGGGGTACAGGAAACACCATATATTTT	CASSPGSRGTGNTIYF